This TCR beta chain was identified during a study of blood T cell repertoires in COVID-19. Study-wide context: Material from acute and convalescent COVID-19 was sourced from the United States, Italy and Spain. The analysed material was cDNA or gDNA that came from T cells, B-cell-depleted T cells, or PBMCs.

V trimming: 4 bases; J trimming: 0 bases; junction bases outside the gene matches: 10. The germline gives CDR1 SGHNT, CDR2 YYREEE (reference sequence). This CDR3 is 17 amino acids long. Original handling: Reference gene primer amplification yielded estimated nucleated cell counts. Data came from immunoSEQ multiplex PCR; TCRdb stores just in-frame clones and leaves some out. The DNA was the basis for D and trimming; V, J and clone size are from that table. In the table there are roughly 150,000 clones, under 95% of which are singletons. The rearrangement links TRBV5-4 to TRBJ2-3; 8 bases are shared with TRBD2. The sequenced sample was peripheral blood. The receptor was isolated from a man in his sixties with active or convalescent COVID-19. The CDR3 region has the DNA TGTGCCAGCAGCCGGGGGCGAGCGGGGGTGAGCACAGATACGCAGTATTTT. Its translation is CASSRGRAGVSTDTQYF. The entire variable domain, with the rest obtained from reference TRBV5-4 and TRBJ2-3, is as follows: ETGVTQSPTHLIKTRGQQVTLRCSSQSGHNTVSWYQQALGQGPQFIFQYYREEENGRGNFPPRFSGLQFPNYSSELNVNALELDDSALYLCASSRGRAGVSTDTQYFGPGTRLTVL.